The clone carrying this T cell receptor (beta chain) has only a few counts. The CDR3 sequence is 17 residues long. Germline values: CDR1 MNHNS, CDR2 SASEGT. Trimming took off 0 bases at V and 3 bases at J, with 18 bases between the two ends. The sample comes from a study of T cells after yellow fever vaccination. One entry per CDR3 protein results from TCRdb running MiXCR on the 5' RACE reads. The data contain 150,000 to 200,000 distinct CDR3 sequences, about 11% of them seen just once; the ten biggest clones take up less than 40%. The V gene is TRBV6-1, the J gene TRBJ2-7; D may be TRBD1 (6 bases). The TCR sequence derives from a man younger than 30 who received the YFV17D yellow fever vaccine. The sample was CD8+ T cells sorted from PBMCs, taken 15 days after the yellow fever booster vaccination. This chain's CDR3 is CASSEAEGVREIYEQYF. CDR3 in DNA: TGTGCCAGCAGTGAAGCCGAGGGGGTTAGGGAAATCTACGAGCAGTACTTC.